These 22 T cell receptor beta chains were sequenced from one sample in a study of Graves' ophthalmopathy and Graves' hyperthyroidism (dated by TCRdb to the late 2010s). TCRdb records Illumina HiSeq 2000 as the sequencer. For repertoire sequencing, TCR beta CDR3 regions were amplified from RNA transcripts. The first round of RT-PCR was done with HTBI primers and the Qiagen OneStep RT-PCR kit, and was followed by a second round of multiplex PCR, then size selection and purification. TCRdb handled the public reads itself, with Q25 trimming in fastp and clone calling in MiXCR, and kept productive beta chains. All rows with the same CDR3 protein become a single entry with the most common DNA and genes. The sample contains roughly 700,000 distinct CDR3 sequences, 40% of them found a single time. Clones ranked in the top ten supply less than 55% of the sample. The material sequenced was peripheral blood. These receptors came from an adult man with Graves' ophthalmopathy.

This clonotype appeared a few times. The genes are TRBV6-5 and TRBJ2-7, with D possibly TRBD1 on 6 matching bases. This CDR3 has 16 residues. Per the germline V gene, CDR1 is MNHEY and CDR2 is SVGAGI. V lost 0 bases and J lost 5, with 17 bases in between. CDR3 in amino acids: CASSYSFFTGSHEQYF. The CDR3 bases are TGTGCCAGCAGTTACTCTTTCTTCACAGGGTCTCACGAGCAGTACTTC.

CDR3 loop: CASSEDSPVLTF. Written as DNA, the CDR3 is TGTGCCAGCAGTGAAGACTCTCCGGTTCTGACTTTC. The chain has TRBV6-1 and TRBJ2-6, with D uncertain. The germline V and J ends were trimmed by 1 base and 16 bases, with 11 bases remaining between them. CDR1 is MNHNS and CDR2 is SASEGT in the germline V gene. The CDR3 loop spans 12 amino acids.

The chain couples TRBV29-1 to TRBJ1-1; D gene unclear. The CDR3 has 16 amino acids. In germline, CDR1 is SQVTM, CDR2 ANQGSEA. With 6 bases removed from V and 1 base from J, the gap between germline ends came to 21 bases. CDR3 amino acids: CSVDSSARTTNTEAFF. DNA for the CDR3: TGCAGCGTGGATAGCAGTGCTAGGACGACGAACACTGAAGCTTTCTTT. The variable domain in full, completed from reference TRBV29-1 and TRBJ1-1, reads SAVISQKPSRDICQRGTSLTIQCQVDSQVTMMFWYRQQPGQSLTLIATANQGSEATYESGFVIDKFPISRPNLTFSTLTVSNMSPEDSSIYLCSVDSSARTTNTEAFFGQGTRLTVV.

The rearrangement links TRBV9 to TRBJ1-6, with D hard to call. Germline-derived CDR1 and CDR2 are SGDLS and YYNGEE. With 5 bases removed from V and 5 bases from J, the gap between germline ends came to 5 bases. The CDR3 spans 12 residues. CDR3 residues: CASRFNNSPLHF. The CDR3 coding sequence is TGTGCCAGCAGATTTAATAATTCACCCCTCCACTTT.

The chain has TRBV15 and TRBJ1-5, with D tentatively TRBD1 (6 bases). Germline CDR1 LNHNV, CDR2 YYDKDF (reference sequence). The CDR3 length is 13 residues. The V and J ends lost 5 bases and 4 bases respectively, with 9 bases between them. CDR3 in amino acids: CATSGGQNQPQHF. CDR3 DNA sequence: TGTGCCACCAGCGGCGGACAGAATCAGCCCCAGCATTTT.

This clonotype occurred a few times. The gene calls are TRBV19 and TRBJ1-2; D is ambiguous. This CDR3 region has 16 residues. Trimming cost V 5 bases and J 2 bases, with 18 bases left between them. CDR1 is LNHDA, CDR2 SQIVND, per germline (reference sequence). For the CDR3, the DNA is TGTGCCAGTAGTGCCCCAGGTCCATCAGGAAACTATGGCTACACCTTC. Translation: CASSAPGPSGNYGYTF.

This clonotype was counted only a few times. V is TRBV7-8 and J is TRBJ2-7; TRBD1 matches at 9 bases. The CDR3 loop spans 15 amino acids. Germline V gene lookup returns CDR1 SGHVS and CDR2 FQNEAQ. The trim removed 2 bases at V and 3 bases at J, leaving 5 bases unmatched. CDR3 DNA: TGTGCCAGCAGCTTACATTCGACAGGGGGCTACGAGCAGTACTTC. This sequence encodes CASSLHSTGGYEQYF.

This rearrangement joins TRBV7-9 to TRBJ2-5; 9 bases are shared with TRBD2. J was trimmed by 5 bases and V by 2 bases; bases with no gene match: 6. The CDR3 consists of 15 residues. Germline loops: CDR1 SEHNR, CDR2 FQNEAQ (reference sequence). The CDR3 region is CASSLRREGRETQYF. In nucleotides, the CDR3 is TGTGCCAGCAGCTTACGGCGGGAGGGAAGGGAGACCCAGTACTTC.

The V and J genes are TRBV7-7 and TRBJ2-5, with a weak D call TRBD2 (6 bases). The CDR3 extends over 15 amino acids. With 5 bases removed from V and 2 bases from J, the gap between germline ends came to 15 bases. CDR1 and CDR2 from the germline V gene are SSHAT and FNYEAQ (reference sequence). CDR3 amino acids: CASSHQLASQETQYF. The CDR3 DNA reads TGTGCCAGCAGCCACCAACTAGCCTCACAAGAGACCCAGTACTTC.

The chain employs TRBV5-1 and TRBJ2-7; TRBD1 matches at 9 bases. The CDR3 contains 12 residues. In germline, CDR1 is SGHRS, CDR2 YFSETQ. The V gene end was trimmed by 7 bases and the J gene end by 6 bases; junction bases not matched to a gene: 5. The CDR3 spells CASSGTGTEQYF. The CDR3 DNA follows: TGCGCCAGCTCCGGGACAGGGACCGAGCAGTACTTC.

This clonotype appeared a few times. The CDR3 DNA sequence: TGTGCCAGTAGTTCGACTCCCCACAACGAGCAGTACTTC. Protein sequence: CASSSTPHNEQYF. V usage is TRBV19 and J usage is TRBJ2-7; D is ambiguous. The V end was cut by 5 bases, the J end by 5 bases, with 13 bases between. CDR1 and CDR2 from the germline V gene are LNHDA and SQIVND (reference sequence). The CDR3 is made up of 13 amino acids.

The CDR3 DNA reads as TGTGCCAGCAGTGGGTTCTTGGGCCCTGCCGGGGAGCTGTTTTTT. It yields the protein CASSGFLGPAGELFF. The chain carries TRBV25-1 and TRBJ2-2; D is unclear. From germline, CDR1 is MGHDK and CDR2 SYGVNS. The V end lost 4 bases, the J end lost 6 bases, and 15 bases lay between the germline ends. The CDR3 sequence is 15 residues long.

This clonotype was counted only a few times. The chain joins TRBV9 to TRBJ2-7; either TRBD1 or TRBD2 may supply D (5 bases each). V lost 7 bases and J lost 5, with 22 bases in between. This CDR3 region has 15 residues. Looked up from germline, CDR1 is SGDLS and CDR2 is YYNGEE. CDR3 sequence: CASGPSHGGSNEQYF. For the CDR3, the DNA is TGTGCCAGCGGCCCGTCGCATGGGGGAAGCAACGAGCAGTACTTC.

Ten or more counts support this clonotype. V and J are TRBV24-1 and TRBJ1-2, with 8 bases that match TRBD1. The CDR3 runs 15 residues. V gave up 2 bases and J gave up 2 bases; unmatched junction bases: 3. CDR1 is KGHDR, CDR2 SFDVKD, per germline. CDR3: CATSDSGDRNYGYTF. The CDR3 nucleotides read TGTGCCACCAGTGATTCGGGGGACAGGAACTATGGCTACACCTTC.

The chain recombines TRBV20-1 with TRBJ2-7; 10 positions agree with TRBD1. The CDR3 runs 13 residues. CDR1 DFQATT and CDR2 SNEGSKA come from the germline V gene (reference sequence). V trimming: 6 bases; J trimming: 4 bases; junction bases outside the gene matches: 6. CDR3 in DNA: TGCAGTGCCCCTCGGACAGGGGGTTACGAGCAGTACTTC. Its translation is CSAPRTGGYEQYF.

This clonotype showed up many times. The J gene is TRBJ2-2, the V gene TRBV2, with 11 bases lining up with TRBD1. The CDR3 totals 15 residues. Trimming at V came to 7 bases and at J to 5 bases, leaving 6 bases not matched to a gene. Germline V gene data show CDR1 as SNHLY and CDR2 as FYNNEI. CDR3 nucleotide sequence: TGTGCCAGCAAATCGGACAGGGGGCGTACCGGGGAGCTGTTTTTT. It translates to CASKSDRGRTGELFF.

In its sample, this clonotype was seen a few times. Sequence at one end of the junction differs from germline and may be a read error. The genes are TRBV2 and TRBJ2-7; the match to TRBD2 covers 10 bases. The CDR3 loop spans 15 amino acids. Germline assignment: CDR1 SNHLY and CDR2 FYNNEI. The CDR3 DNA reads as TGTGCCAGCAGTGAGGCTAGCGGGGGCAACTACAAGCAGTACTTC. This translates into CASSEASGGNYKQYF.

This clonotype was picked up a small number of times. CDR3 amino acids: CASSIDGDSNQPQHF. In DNA, the CDR3 is TGTGCCAGTAGTATAGATGGGGATAGCAATCAGCCCCAGCATTTT. This chain uses TRBV19 with TRBJ1-5; D is unresolved. Trimming shortened V by 0 bases and J by 0 bases, and 6 bases separated the two germline ends. The CDR3 length is 15 residues. The germline V gene encodes CDR1 LNHDA and CDR2 SQIVND (reference sequence).

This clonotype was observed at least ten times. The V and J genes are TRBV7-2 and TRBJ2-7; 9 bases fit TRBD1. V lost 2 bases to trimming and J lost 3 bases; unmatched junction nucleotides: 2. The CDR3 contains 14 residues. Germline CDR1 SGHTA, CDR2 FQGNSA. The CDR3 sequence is CASSLTGGFYEQYF. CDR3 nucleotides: TGTGCCAGCAGCTTAACAGGGGGCTTCTACGAGCAGTACTTC.

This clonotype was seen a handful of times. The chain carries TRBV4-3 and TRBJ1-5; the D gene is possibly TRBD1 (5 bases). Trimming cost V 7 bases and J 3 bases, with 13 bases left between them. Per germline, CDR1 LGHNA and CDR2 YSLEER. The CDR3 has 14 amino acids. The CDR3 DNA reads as TGCGCCAGCACCAGGGAGGTCGACAATCAGCCCCAGCATTTT. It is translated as CASTREVDNQPQHF.

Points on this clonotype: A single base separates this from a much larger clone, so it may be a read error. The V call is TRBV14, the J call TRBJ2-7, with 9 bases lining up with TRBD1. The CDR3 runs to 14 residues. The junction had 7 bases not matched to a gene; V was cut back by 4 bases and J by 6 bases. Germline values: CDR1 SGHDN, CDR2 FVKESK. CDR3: CASSPGTGYSEQYF. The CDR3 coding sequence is TGTGCCAGCAGCCCCGGGACAGGGTACTCCGAGCAGTACTTC.

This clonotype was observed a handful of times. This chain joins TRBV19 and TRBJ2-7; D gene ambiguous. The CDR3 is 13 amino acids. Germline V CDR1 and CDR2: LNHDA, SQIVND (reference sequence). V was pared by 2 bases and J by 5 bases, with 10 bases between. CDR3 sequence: CASSITASNEQYF. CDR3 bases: TGTGCCAGTAGTATAACAGCTTCAAACGAGCAGTACTTC.